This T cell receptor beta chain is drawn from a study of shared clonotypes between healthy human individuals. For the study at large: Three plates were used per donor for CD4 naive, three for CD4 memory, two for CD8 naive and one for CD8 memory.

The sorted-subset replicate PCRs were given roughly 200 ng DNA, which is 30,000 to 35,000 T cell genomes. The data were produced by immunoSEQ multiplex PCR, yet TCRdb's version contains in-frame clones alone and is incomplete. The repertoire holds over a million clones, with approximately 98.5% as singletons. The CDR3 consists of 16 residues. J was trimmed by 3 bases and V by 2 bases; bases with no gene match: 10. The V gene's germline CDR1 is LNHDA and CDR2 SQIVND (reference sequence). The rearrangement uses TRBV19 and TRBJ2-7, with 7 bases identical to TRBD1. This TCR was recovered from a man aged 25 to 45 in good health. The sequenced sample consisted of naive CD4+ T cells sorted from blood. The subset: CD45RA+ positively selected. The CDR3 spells CASSIIYGTALYEQYF. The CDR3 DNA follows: TGTGCCAGTAGTATAATATACGGGACAGCCCTCTACGAGCAGTACTTC.